The next 26 T cell receptor beta chains were all read from a single sample in a study of shared clonotypes between healthy human individuals. Clones were sequenced by immunoSEQ multiplex PCR, and TCRdb holds only the in-frame ones, with some missing. The sample carries 600,000 or so clones, roughly 95% recorded once. Cells designated naive CD8 were CD45RO-negative and were positively selected for CCR7, with terminally differentiated effector memory CD45RA+ cells excluded. The sequenced material came from naive CD8+ T cells sorted from blood. The receptor source for this set is a woman in her thirties in good health.

V gene TRBV29-1 combines with J gene TRBJ2-3; D unclear. The CDR3 spans 14 residues. CDR1 is SQVTM, CDR2 ANQGSEA, per germline. The V and J ends lost 8 bases and 6 bases respectively, with 21 bases between them. For the CDR3, the DNA is TGCAGCTACAACCCGGGTCCCCTTGCCGATACGCAGTATTTT. Its protein product is CSYNPGPLADTQYF.

The chain is built from TRBV27 and TRBJ2-7, with 10 bases matching TRBD2. V shed 5 bases, J shed 6 bases, and the junction held 13 bases outside the gene matches. The germline V gene encodes CDR1 MNHEY and CDR2 SMNVEV (reference sequence). This CDR3 spans 16 amino acids. The CDR3 protein is CASSPIPAGGPVEQYF. For the CDR3, the DNA is TGTGCCAGCAGTCCGATACCAGCGGGAGGGCCCGTCGAGCAGTACTTC.

This chain uses TRBV9 with TRBJ1-1; no clear D. The germline gives CDR1 SGDLS, CDR2 YYNGEE. The V gene lost 4 bases and the J gene lost 6 bases, with 10 bases spanning the gap. This CDR3 comprises 12 residues. The CDR3 loop is CASSPTTAEAFF. The CDR3 DNA follows: TGTGCCAGCAGCCCTACTACGGCTGAAGCTTTCTTT.

The J gene is TRBJ1-1, the V gene TRBV4-1; the D is unclear. Germline CDR1 MGHRA, CDR2 YSYEKL. The germline V and J ends were trimmed by 0 bases and 8 bases, with 16 bases remaining between them. The CDR3 is 15 residues long. CDR3 DNA sequence: TGCGCCAGCAGCCAAGATGCCGGACGCCGCGGGGAAGCTTTCTTT. Translated: CASSQDAGRRGEAFF.

The rearrangement joins TRBV11-2 to TRBJ1-3; perhaps TRBD1 as D (6 bases). Trimming shortened V by 3 bases and J by 2 bases, and 14 bases separated the two germline ends. CDR1 is SGHAT, CDR2 FQNNGV, per germline. The CDR3 consists of 16 residues. This CDR3 is CASSLIQGYTGNTIYF. Written as DNA, the CDR3 is TGTGCCAGCAGCTTGATACAGGGTTACACTGGAAACACCATATATTTT.

The chain is built from TRBV7-8 and TRBJ2-3; D gene unclear. The length of the CDR3 is 14 residues. Germline V gene data show CDR1 as SGHVS and CDR2 as FQNEAQ. The germline V and J ends were trimmed by 7 bases and 4 bases, with 15 bases remaining between them. This chain's CDR3 is CASTPPGSADTQYF. The CDR3 DNA is TGTGCCAGCACCCCACCAGGTTCCGCAGATACGCAGTATTTT. The full variable domain, with the rest looked up from reference TRBV7-8 and TRBJ2-3, is GAGVSQSPRYKVAKRGQDVALRCDPISGHVSLFWYQQALGQGPEFLTYFQNEAQLDKSGLPSDRFFAERPEGSVSTLKIQRTQQEDSAVYLCASTPPGSADTQYFGPGTRLTVL.

This chain uses TRBV6-6 with TRBJ2-5; D gene uncertain. Germline values: CDR1 MNHNY, CDR2 SVGAGI (reference sequence). Trimming stripped 5 bases from V and 2 bases from J, with 12 bases between. This CDR3 contains 14 residues. The chain's CDR3 is CASSHDRSQETQYF. The CDR3, as DNA: TGTGCCAGCAGTCACGATCGGTCGCAAGAGACCCAGTACTTC.

The chain uses TRBV4-1 and TRBJ2-2; 13 bases match TRBD2. V shed 2 bases and J 6 bases; nucleotides not matched to a gene: 9. The CDR3 sequence is 18 residues long. The germline gives CDR1 MGHRA, CDR2 YSYEKL. The CDR3 protein is CASSQKQTSGRAPGELFF. The DNA of the CDR3 is TGCGCCAGCAGCCAAAAACAAACTAGCGGGAGGGCCCCCGGGGAGCTGTTTTTT.

The chain uses TRBV5-6 and TRBJ1-5; D uncertain. Germline V gives CDR1 SGHDT, CDR2 YYEEEE. Trimming removed 1 base at V and 4 bases at J, with 9 bases between. The CDR3 is 14 amino acids. CDR3: CASSLWVANQPQHF. The DNA for the CDR3 is TGTGCCAGCAGCTTGTGGGTCGCAAATCAGCCCCAGCATTTT. Full variable domain (missing parts from reference TRBV5-6 and TRBJ1-5): DAGVTQSPTHLIKTRGQQVTLRCSPKSGHDTVSWYQQALGQGPQFIFQYYEEEERQRGNFPDRFSGHQFPNYSSELNVNALLLGDSALYLCASSLWVANQPQHFGDGTRLSIL.

The CDR3 loop is CASSVRQGIDNEQFF. CDR3 DNA: TGTGCCAGCAGTGTCCGACAGGGGATTGACAATGAGCAGTTCTTC. The chain joins TRBV27 to TRBJ2-1; 8 nucleotides align to TRBD1. The CDR3 is 15 residues long. Germline CDR1 MNHEY, CDR2 SMNVEV (reference sequence). Trimming cost V 5 bases and J 5 bases; bases outside gene matches: 8.

V and J are TRBV27 and TRBJ2-2; 7 bases match TRBD1. Trimming cost V 7 bases and J 4 bases; bases outside gene matches: 6. The CDR3 is 14 residues long. The V gene's germline CDR1 is MNHEY and CDR2 SMNVEV (reference sequence). CDR3 bases: TGTGCCAGCATTACTCACAGGGGCACCGGGGAGCTGTTTTTT. This sequence encodes CASITHRGTGELFF.

The chain has TRBV4-1 and TRBJ2-1; 12 bases match TRBD2. There are 16 residues in the CDR3. The V gene end was trimmed by 1 base and the J gene end by 9 bases; junction bases not matched to a gene: 7. Germline V gives CDR1 MGHRA, CDR2 YSYEKL. The CDR3 sequence: CASSQVPSGRESEQFF. Here the CDR3 DNA reads TGCGCCAGCAGCCAAGTGCCTAGCGGGAGGGAGAGTGAGCAGTTCTTC.

The chain carries TRBV19 and TRBJ2-1; D is unresolved. The CDR3 sequence is 12 residues long. Germline CDR1 and CDR2: LNHDA and SQIVND (reference sequence). The ends were cut back, 5 bases at V and 15 bases at J, with 17 bases in the middle. CDR3 in amino acids: CASSPSSDDRFF. The CDR3 region has the DNA TGTGCCAGTAGTCCATCCTCGGATGATAGGTTCTTC.

This chain uses TRBV6-5 with TRBJ1-2, with D maybe TRBD1 (5 bases). V gave up 4 bases and J gave up 2 bases, with 8 bases separating them. Germline V gene lookup returns CDR1 MNHEY and CDR2 SVGAGI. This CDR3 has 13 residues. DNA for the CDR3: TGTGCCAGCAGTTGGGACCTCAACTATGGCTACACCTTC. As protein: CASSWDLNYGYTF.

The chain carries TRBV7-9 and TRBJ2-5, with a weak D call TRBD2 (5 bases). Germline-derived CDR1 and CDR2 are SEHNR and FQNEAQ (reference sequence). The CDR3 covers 14 residues. V lost 5 bases to trimming and J lost 5 bases, with 15 bases between them. The DNA for the CDR3 is TGTGCCAGCAGCCTCGGGGTCATTTGGGAGACCCAGTACTTC. The encoded protein is CASSLGVIWETQYF.

As for this clone: Other nucleotide sequences from this sample produce the same CDR3. The rearrangement links TRBV5-4 to TRBJ2-7; D gene ambiguous. CDR1 and CDR2 from the germline V gene are SGHNT and YYREEE (reference sequence). The V and J ends lost 3 bases and 4 bases respectively, with 5 bases between them. The CDR3 is 11 amino acids. In DNA, the CDR3 is TGTGCCAGCAGCTCACTTTACGAGCAGTACTTC. Translating gives CASSSLYEQYF. Filled out from reference TRBV5-4 and TRBJ2-7, the complete variable domain reads ETGVTQSPTHLIKTRGQQVTLRCSSQSGHNTVSWYQQALGQGPQFIFQYYREEENGRGNFPPRFSGLQFPNYSSELNVNALELDDSALYLCASSSLYEQYFGPGTRLTVT.

The V gene is TRBV28, the J gene TRBJ2-1; D might be TRBD1 or TRBD2, each matching 5 bases. The CDR3 sequence is 14 residues long. Trimming left V 6 bases short and J 1 base short, with 10 bases between. Germline-derived CDR1 and CDR2 are MDHEN and SYDVKM. CDR3 protein: CASSRGGSYNEQFF. The CDR3 nucleotides are TGTGCCAGCAGCCGGGGCGGATCCTACAATGAGCAGTTCTTC.

The rearrangement uses TRBV2 and TRBJ2-1; 7 positions match TRBD2. After removal of 8 bases from V and 0 bases from J, the junction contained 10 bases not matched to a gene. Germline V gene sequence: CDR1 SNHLY, CDR2 FYNNEI. There are 16 residues in the CDR3. The CDR3 spells CASPGPGGSSYNEQFF. The CDR3 bases are TGTGCCAGCCCTGGGCCAGGCGGGAGCTCCTACAATGAGCAGTTCTTC.

This rearrangement joins TRBV6-1 to TRBJ2-5, with a tentative D call TRBD2 (5 bases). Trimming shortened V by 10 bases and J by 3 bases, and 12 bases separated the two germline ends. The CDR3 totals 12 residues. Germline lookup yields CDR1 MNHNS and CDR2 SASEGT. The CDR3 region has the DNA TGTGCCATAACCAAGCGGAAAGAGACCCAGTACTTC. Encoded protein: CAITKRKETQYF.

The V call is TRBV11-3, the J call TRBJ2-7; 9 nucleotides line up with TRBD1. Germline values: CDR1 SGHNT, CDR2 YENEEA. The CDR3 totals 14 residues. V was pared by 5 bases and J by 4 bases, with 6 bases of the junction left unmatched. The CDR3: CASSLTGGRYEQYF. In nucleotides, the CDR3 is TGTGCCAGCAGCCTAACAGGGGGCAGATACGAGCAGTACTTC.

In regard to this clone: The sample carries other DNA sequences with the same CDR3. The chain joins TRBV7-9 to TRBJ2-7; D is ambiguous. CDR3 size: 12 residues. CDR1 is SEHNR, CDR2 FQNEAQ, per germline (reference sequence). V was clipped by 1 base and J by 7 bases, with 8 bases between them. The CDR3 loop reads CASSLESREQYF. CDR3 bases: TGTGCCAGCAGCTTAGAGTCCAGAGAGCAGTACTTC.

The chain carries TRBV4-1 and TRBJ2-3; D possibly matches TRBD1 or TRBD2 (6 bases each). CDR1 is MGHRA, CDR2 YSYEKL, per germline. The CDR3 contains 15 residues. Trimming took 4 bases from V and 3 from J, leaving 14 bases between them. CDR3 sequence: CASSPWGAPTDTQYF. CDR3 nucleotide sequence: TGCGCCAGCAGCCCTTGGGGGGCTCCAACAGATACGCAGTATTTT.

The chain recombines TRBV30 with TRBJ2-1; no clear D. The CDR3 has 11 residues. V shed 1 base and J shed 7 bases, with 5 bases lying between them. Germline assignment: CDR1 GTSNPN and CDR2 SVGIG (reference sequence). Here the CDR3 DNA reads TGTGCCTGGAGTGGTAATAATGAGCAGTTCTTC. Protein product: CAWSGNNEQFF.

This chain joins TRBV29-1 and TRBJ2-7; 9 nucleotides align to TRBD1. Germline values: CDR1 SQVTM, CDR2 ANQGSEA. The CDR3 extends over 12 amino acids. The junction had 3 bases not matched to a gene; V was cut back by 5 bases and J by 4 bases. The CDR3 loop reads CSVLTGGYEQYF. CDR3 coding DNA: TGCAGCGTTCTGACAGGGGGGTACGAGCAGTACTTC.

The V gene is TRBV15, the J gene TRBJ1-5; the D gene is possibly TRBD1 (6 bases). The CDR3 runs 14 residues. V lost 3 bases and J lost 5, with 11 bases in between. Germline lookup yields CDR1 LNHNV and CDR2 YYDKDF (reference sequence). The CDR3 loop reads CATSRTGGYQPQHF. CDR3 in DNA: TGTGCCACCAGCAGGACAGGAGGATATCAGCCCCAGCATTTT.

This rearrangement joins TRBV7-9 to TRBJ2-7; 8 bases fit TRBD1. The CDR3 spans 18 residues. Trimming cost V 6 bases and J 4 bases; bases outside gene matches: 20. Germline V gene lookup returns CDR1 SEHNR and CDR2 FQNEAQ (reference sequence). This CDR3 is CASRTEAGGASGTYEQYF. For the CDR3, the DNA is TGTGCCAGCAGAACAGAGGCAGGGGGCGCGTCTGGTACTTACGAGCAGTACTTC. Looking up the rest from reference TRBV7-9 and TRBJ2-7 gives the full variable domain: DTGVSQNPRHKITKRGQNVTFRCDPISEHNRLYWYRQTLGQGPEFLTYFQNEAQLEKSRLLSDRFSAERPKGSFSTLEIQRTEQGDSAMYLCASRTEAGGASGTYEQYFGPGTRLTVT.